This TCR beta chain was retrieved from a study of shared T cell receptors in the human thymus. V lost 4 bases and J 0 bases, leaving 17 bases between the germline ends. This CDR3 is built from 17 residues. The germline CDR1 and CDR2 sequences are SGHDN and FVKESK. Clones were sequenced by immunoSEQ multiplex PCR, and TCRdb holds only the in-frame ones, with some missing. The profile covers 720,000 or so clones, with approximately 85% appearing a single time and around 0.01% taken by the ten largest. The data were also submitted as part of a second study, on human thymus T cells. From that study: Thymus was obtained from resections taken during corrective heart surgery. Blood and thymic repertoires both appeared biased in V and J gene usage.

This clonotype originated in a girl under two years old with a congenital heart defect. V usage is TRBV14 and J usage is TRBJ2-3; D may be TRBD1 (6 bases). The sample consisted of thymocytes. The CDR3 region is CASSRPHDRSSTDTQYF. The CDR3 DNA follows: TGTGCCAGCAGCCGACCCCATGACAGGTCTAGCACAGATACGCAGTATTTT.